This entry lists 24 T cell receptor beta chains sequenced from one sample in a study of shared clonotypes between healthy human individuals. TCRdb's table, derived via immunoSEQ multiplex PCR, lists solely in-frame clones and lacks some. The sample has 800,000 to 950,000 clones, roughly 96% seen once. Positive CCR7 selection of CD45RO-negative cells yielded the naive CD8 cells, and terminally differentiated effector memory CD45RA+ cells were excluded. The sample was naive CD8+ T cells sorted from blood. The source of these receptors is a man younger than 40 in good health.

The rearrangement links TRBV11-2 to TRBJ2-7; D is uncertain. Trimming removed 0 bases at V and 6 bases at J, with 15 bases between. CDR3 length equals 15 residues. Per the germline V gene, CDR1 is SGHAT and CDR2 is FQNNGV. The CDR3 loop is CASSLDLRPVSEQYF. In DNA form, the CDR3 reads TGTGCCAGCAGCTTAGATCTACGTCCCGTCTCCGAGCAGTACTTC.

The genes are TRBV6-6 and TRBJ1-3, with 7 bases identical to TRBD1. After removal of 7 bases from V and 0 bases from J, the junction contained 6 bases not matched to a gene. The germline CDR1 and CDR2 sequences are MNHNY and SVGAGI (reference sequence). This CDR3 comprises 15 residues. CDR3 sequence: CASTDRVTSGNTIYF. The CDR3 nucleotides are TGTGCCAGCACTGACAGGGTCACCTCTGGAAACACCATATATTTT.

V is TRBV29-1 and J is TRBJ2-7, with TRBD2 matching over 10 bases. This CDR3 is built from 13 residues. Germline V CDR1 and CDR2: SQVTM, ANQGSEA. J lost 2 bases, V lost 7 bases, and 5 bases had no gene match. The CDR3 protein is CSGRTSGTYEQYF. The CDR3 coding sequence is TGCAGCGGGCGGACTAGCGGAACCTACGAGCAGTACTTC.

The V and J genes are TRBV6-1 and TRBJ2-1; 8 nucleotides match TRBD2. The CDR3 consists of 17 residues. Germline trimming cut 1 base from V and 2 bases from J; bases unmatched to any gene: 7. The V gene's germline CDR1 is MNHNS and CDR2 SASEGT. Written as DNA, the CDR3 is TGTGCCAGCAGTGAAGGGATTAGCGGGATGGCCTACAATGAGCAGTTCTTC. This codes for CASSEGISGMAYNEQFF.

This sequence joins TRBV11-2 and TRBJ2-1; TRBD2 agrees at 11 bases. This CDR3 comprises 16 residues. With 5 bases clipped from V and 3 bases from J, the junction kept 6 bases outside the gene matches. Germline V gene lookup returns CDR1 SGHAT and CDR2 FQNNGV. CDR3 in amino acids: CASSLGTSGYYNEQFF. CDR3 coding DNA: TGTGCCAGCAGCCTTGGGACTAGCGGATACTACAATGAGCAGTTCTTC.

The chain links TRBV27 to TRBJ2-1; 8 bases are shared with TRBD2. Per germline, CDR1 MNHEY and CDR2 SMNVEV (reference sequence). The CDR3 has 13 amino acids. The trim removed 9 bases at V and 3 bases at J, leaving 4 bases unmatched. Written as DNA, the CDR3 is TGTGCCAGTATCGCGGGAGGCTACAATGAGCAGTTCTTC. This encodes CASIAGGYNEQFF.

The chain is built from TRBV10-2 and TRBJ1-3; D not certain. Germline values: CDR1 WSHSY, CDR2 SAAADI. Trimming left V 2 bases short and J 0 bases short, with 8 bases between. The length of the CDR3 is 15 residues. This CDR3 reads CASSEGRSSGNTIYF. In nucleotides, the CDR3 is TGCGCCAGCAGTGAGGGGCGAAGCTCTGGAAACACCATATATTTT.

The CDR3: CASSSIAGANTGELFF. The CDR3 DNA follows: TGTGCCAGCAGTTCGATAGCGGGGGCGAACACCGGGGAGCTGTTTTTT. V usage is TRBV7-9 and J usage is TRBJ2-2, with 9 bases lining up with TRBD2. The CDR3 has 16 amino acids. In germline, CDR1 is SEHNR, CDR2 FQNEAQ (reference sequence). Losses at the gene ends were 6 bases for V and 0 bases for J; bases not matched to a gene: 5.

The V and J genes are TRBV7-9 and TRBJ2-2; tentative D call: TRBD2 (6 bases). The CDR3 spans 13 residues. V lost 11 bases and J lost 2, with 12 bases in between. CDR1 is SEHNR and CDR2 is FQNEAQ in the germline V gene (reference sequence). The CDR3: CALDYGNTGELFF. The CDR3 DNA sequence: TGTGCCCTGGACTATGGAAACACCGGGGAGCTGTTTTTT.

This clone was detected only once. V gene TRBV11-2 combines with J gene TRBJ2-1; D is undetermined. Looked up from germline, CDR1 is SGHAT and CDR2 is FQNNGV. The germline V and J ends were trimmed by 3 bases and 0 bases, with 12 bases remaining between them. The CDR3 loop spans 16 amino acids. The CDR3 loop is CASSFLEMGSYNEQFF. The CDR3 DNA follows: TGTGCCAGCAGCTTTTTGGAGATGGGCTCCTACAATGAGCAGTTCTTC.

This chain joins TRBV27 and TRBJ2-1, with no clear D. CDR3 length: 17 residues. Germline lookup yields CDR1 MNHEY and CDR2 SMNVEV (reference sequence). The ends were cut back, 0 bases at V and 4 bases at J, with 16 bases in the middle. The CDR3 here is CASSLSRASWVYNEQFF. Here the CDR3 DNA reads TGTGCCAGCAGTTTATCACGGGCCTCTTGGGTTTACAATGAGCAGTTCTTC.

V is TRBV2 and J is TRBJ2-7; D call uncertain. This CDR3 comprises 14 residues. Germline V gene sequence: CDR1 SNHLY, CDR2 FYNNEI. Trimming left V 2 bases short and J 1 base short, with 9 bases between. In nucleotides, the CDR3 is TGTGCCAGCAGTGAACGAATGGCTTCCTACGAGCAGTACTTC. This gives the protein CASSERMASYEQYF.

This clone was observed a few times. The rearrangement links TRBV27 to TRBJ1-5; D is ambiguous. The V end was cut by 3 bases, the J end by 2 bases, with 2 bases between. The germline CDR1 and CDR2 sequences are MNHEY and SMNVEV (reference sequence). The CDR3 has 12 amino acids. CDR3 sequence reads: CASSFGNQPQHF. DNA for the CDR3: TGTGCCAGCAGTTTTGGCAATCAGCCCCAGCATTTT.

The chain employs TRBV30 and TRBJ2-3, with 7 bases identical to TRBD2. Germline loops: CDR1 GTSNPN, CDR2 SVGIG (reference sequence). V was pared by 6 bases and J by 0 bases, with 3 bases of the junction left unmatched. The CDR3 contains 13 residues. The CDR3 is CACNSGSTDTQYF. The CDR3 coding sequence is TGTGCCTGTAATAGCGGGAGCACAGATACGCAGTATTTT.

The V and J genes are TRBV5-1 and TRBJ2-3, with 13 nucleotides matching TRBD2. Unmatched junction bases numbered 7, after V lost 2 bases and J lost 1 base. Germline CDR1 is SGHRS and CDR2 is YFSETQ. This CDR3 contains 18 residues. The CDR3 is CASSFRTSGSSGTDTQYF. For the CDR3, the DNA is TGCGCCAGCAGCTTCCGGACTAGCGGGAGTTCGGGCACAGATACGCAGTATTTT.

The chain links TRBV5-6 to TRBJ1-4, with 7 bases matching TRBD1. The CDR3 is 16 residues long. V was clipped by 2 bases and J by 4 bases; unmatched bases: 8. Germline-derived CDR1 and CDR2 are SGHDT and YYEEEE. The CDR3 region has the DNA TGTGCCAGCAGCTTAAGTAGACAGGGCTATAATGAAAAACTGTTTTTT. It codes for CASSLSRQGYNEKLFF.

This clone was recorded only once. Written as DNA, the CDR3 is TGTGCCAGCTGTATAGCGGGTTTGAACACCGGGGAGCTGTTTTTT. Amino acids: CASCIAGLNTGELFF. The V and J genes are TRBV7-9 and TRBJ2-2; 7 nucleotides match TRBD2. With V trimmed by 8 bases and J by 1 base, 7 bases remained unmatched. Germline-derived CDR1 and CDR2 are SEHNR and FQNEAQ (reference sequence). The CDR3 contains 15 residues.

The chain is built from TRBV4-2 and TRBJ1-4; TRBD1 agrees at 10 bases. Germline lookup yields CDR1 LGHNA and CDR2 YNFKEQ. After removal of 4 bases from V and 5 bases from J, the junction contained 4 bases not matched to a gene. There are 15 residues in the CDR3. In DNA form, the CDR3 reads TGTGCCAGCAGCCCTCCGGACAGGGGGAATGAAAAACTGTTTTTT. It yields the protein CASSPPDRGNEKLFF.

In the case of this clone: This CDR3 fails to terminate in the conserved phenylalanine or tryptophan, so it likely reflects a read error. It is unclear where the CDR3 begins or ends on the DNA, so no DNA is shown, and the CDR3 is as TCRdb lists it. This rearrangement joins TRBV5-8 to TRBJ1-4; TRBD1 is the table's D call and was not checked against the DNA. A total of 17 residues make up the CDR3, ends included. CDR1 and CDR2 from the germline V gene are SGHTS and YDEGEE. The chain's CDR3 is CASSFRRPLDRAVGWGD.

V and J are TRBV11-2 and TRBJ1-4; possibly TRBD1 for D (5 bases). CDR1 and CDR2 (germline): SGHAT, FQNNGV. V was cut by 7 bases and J by 8 bases, with 17 bases left in between. The CDR3 has 14 amino acids. The CDR3 loop reads CASKRSNGDEKLFF. CDR3 in DNA: TGTGCCAGCAAACGAAGTAACGGGGACGAAAAACTGTTTTTT.

The J gene is TRBJ2-7, the V gene TRBV13; 12 bases line up with TRBD2. This CDR3 comprises 14 residues. The trim removed 6 bases at V and 2 bases at J, leaving 2 bases unmatched. From germline, CDR1 is PRHDT and CDR2 FYEKMQ (reference sequence). CDR3 nucleotide sequence: TGTGCCAGCAGTCCTAGCGGGAGGGCCTACGAGCAGTACTTC. Protein product: CASSPSGRAYEQYF.

As to this clone: The identical CDR3 is also encoded by other nucleotide sequences in the sample. V gene TRBV5-1 combines with J gene TRBJ2-7, with 8 bases aligning to TRBD1. V shed 0 bases and J 4 bases; nucleotides not matched to a gene: 6. Germline-derived CDR1 and CDR2 are SGHRS and YFSETQ. The CDR3 spans 15 residues. The CDR3 nucleotides read TGCGCCAGCAGCTTGGGGCAGGGGGCGAAGTACGAGCAGTACTTC. This translates into CASSLGQGAKYEQYF.

The rearrangement joins TRBV21-1 to TRBJ2-1; no check of the table's D call, TRBD2, against the DNA was made. TRBV21-1 is designated a pseudogene. The CDR3 is 19 residues long. The CDR3 loop is CASSINSRLAANRNNEQFF. The CDR3 nucleotides read TGTGCCAGCAGCATAAATTCCAGACTAGCGGCCAACAGGAACAATGAGCAGTTCTTC.

The chain recombines TRBV28 with TRBJ2-5; 7 nucleotides line up with TRBD1. The CDR3 runs 14 residues. Germline V gene lookup returns CDR1 MDHEN and CDR2 SYDVKM. Trimming cost V 6 bases and J 9 bases; bases outside gene matches: 13. CDR3 nucleotides: TGTGCCAGCAGCCGCCCGGGACAGAGTGCCCCCCAGTACTTC. Encoded protein: CASSRPGQSAPQYF.